This TCR beta chain was sequenced for a study of T-cell memory formation after mild COVID-19 (dated by TCRdb to 2020 to 2022). Background for the entire study: TCR sequence clusters from the two donors were largely donor specific. In two donors, T-cell clones that expanded and contracted after mild COVID-19 were followed by sequencing TCRalpha and TCRbeta repertoires longitudinally. Two young, previously healthy adult volunteers, one female and one male, were included in the cohort. Study-wide conclusions, independent of this receptor: SARS-CoV-2 specificity was not confirmed for the second-wave clones peaking on day 37. The study included only a couple of mild cases, and larger cohorts that include severe cases with pre-infection samples were judged to be necessary. From day 15 to 85, contracting clones showed balanced CD4/CD8 phenotypes, whereas a second wave of clones that expanded from day 15 to 37 leaned towards CD4+. Contracting CD4+ clones were found mainly in CM and EM memory subsets, while CD8+ clones were enriched in EMRA. Some responding clones were found in pre-infection memory, which suggests that pre-existing cross-reactive memory T cells took part in the SARS-CoV-2 response.

A few counts support this clonotype. No antigen is known for it. Base-call qualities are not available, and no considerably larger clone is one nucleotide away. Ficoll-Paque density gradient centrifugation was used to isolate PBMCs. Here V drops 4 bases and J drops 1 base, and the junction holds 7 bases not matched to any gene. Via the germline V gene, CDR1 is SGHRS and CDR2 YFSETQ. The CDR3 goes from the cysteine to the phenylalanine over 15 residues. The retained sequence is limited to the CDR3, 45 bases, with the frame set at the first base. The sequencing machine was an Illumina NovaSeq 6000. TCRalpha and TCRbeta cDNA libraries were constructed by 5'RACE with constant-segment primers, with sample barcodes and unique molecular identifiers being introduced. RNA was extracted from every sample with Trizol reagent. Library amplification was performed in two PCR steps, and a second sample barcode and Illumina TruSeq adapters were introduced in the second step. The libraries were sequenced on an Illumina NovaSeq using 2 x 150 bp paired-end reads. The authors' analysis ran thus. The reads were demultiplexed and collapsed into UMI-guided consensus sequences using migec v1.2.7. With mixcr v2.1.11, UMI consensuses were aligned to TRA and TRB V and J templates and assembled into clonotypes. A clonotype was counted as expanded or contracted only if both edgeR and NoisET called the change significant, with noise models trained on biological replicates. For edgeR calls, the cutoffs were a false discovery rate-adjusted p below 0.01 and a log2 fold-change threshold of 1. As an exploratory analysis of dynamics, PCA with hierarchical clustering was applied to max-normalized trajectories of the 1000 most abundant clonotypes. Separately sequenced CD4+ and CD8+ repertoires were used to assign a CD4 or CD8 phenotype to each responding clone. TCRdb reprocessing: public reads trimmed at Q25 with fastp, clones called with MiXCR, in-frame beta chains kept. Merged by CDR3 protein, the rows form single entries marked with the most common genes and DNA. TCRdb, not the original authors, processed these V and J calls. This sample is represented by roughly 40,000 distinct CDR3 sequences; 6% to 7% of them were singletons. Roughly 0.79% of the sample belongs to the ten largest clones.

The chain is assembled from TRBV5-1 and TRBJ2-7, and 8 junctional nucleotides match TRBD2. The TCR was taken from an adult who had mild COVID-19 (a few samples of this study predate the infection). The sample titles of this study are shuffled in the database, so cell type and time point are left out. The material sequenced was PBMCs or a T cell subset sorted from them (not recorded which). The nucleotide sequence is TGCGCCAGCAGCAATTACGGGGGGGCTTCCTACGAGCAGTACTTC. Its protein is CASSNYGGASYEQYF.